These T cell receptor beta chains were read from a single sample in a study of glioma-infiltrating T cells after dendritic cell vaccination. The assay was immunoSEQ multiplex PCR, and TCRdb's table has in-frame clones only and misses some. In the table there are roughly 100,000 clones, 75% to 85% of which are singletons. Here the sequenced sample was blood, taken before dendritic cell vaccination. The receptors originated from a human donor with glioblastoma. The CDR3 runs from the conserved cysteine through the conserved F or W. The D gene is left open where the match is weak. The size field is filled for only some rows; it gives once, few, many or a size class.

D	V	J	size	CDR3	DNA
-	TRBV5-1	TRBJ1-2	-	CASSLEGDGLYGYTF	TGCGCCAGCAGCTTGGAGGGGGACGGACTCTATGGCTACACCTTC
-	TRBV13	TRBJ1-3	few	CASSLIGGLGGNTIYF	TGTGCCAGCAGCTTAATCGGGGGGTTGGGTGGAAACACCATATATTTT
-	TRBV6-1	TRBJ1-1	-	CASNIGWLEAFF	TGTGCCAGCAACATCGGGTGGTTGGAAGCTTTCTTT
TRBD1	TRBV7-6	TRBJ2-7	-	CASSPWTGRSVGYEQYF	TGTGCCAGCAGCCCATGGACAGGGCGGTCGGTGGGGTACGAGCAGTACTTC
-	TRBV2	TRBJ1-3	few	CASSLGARVGNTIYF	TGTGCCAGCAGTTTAGGGGCCAGGGTTGGAAACACCATATATTTT
-	TRBV10-2	TRBJ1-5	few	CASSTMTGPLNQPQHF	TGCGCCAGCAGTACTATGACAGGACCACTCAATCAGCCCCAGCATTTT
TRBD1	TRBV5-4	TRBJ1-5	-	CASRLRPRDRGFGQPQHF	TGTGCCAGCAGGCTCCGGCCTCGGGACAGAGGATTTGGCCAGCCCCAGCATTTT
-	TRBV11-2	TRBJ1-2	-	CASSSGGQPSIYGYTF	TGTGCCAGCAGCTCGGGTGGACAGCCATCGATCTATGGCTACACCTTC
TRBD1	TRBV6-5	TRBJ1-2	-	CASRVDRGRELSYTF	TGTGCCAGCAGGGTCGACAGGGGACGGGAGTTGAGCTACACCTTC
-	TRBV4-3	TRBJ2-5	-	CASSQDLSGGTQYF	TGCGCCAGCAGCCAAGATCTTAGCGGCGGGACCCAGTACTTC
-	TRBV6-6	TRBJ1-2	-	CASSLDNYGYTF	TGTGCCAGCAGCCTAGATAATTATGGCTACACCTTC
-	TRBV11-3	TRBJ1-1	-	CASSLGGALEILAFF	TGTGCCAGCAGCTTGGGGGGGGCACTCGAGATACTAGCTTTCTTT
-	TRBV5-4	TRBJ2-3	-	CASSLGAASTDTQYF	TGTGCCAGCAGCTTGGGGGCAGCTAGCACAGATACGCAGTATTTT
-	TRBV5-4	TRBJ2-5	-	CASSPPNQETQYF	TGTGCCAGCAGCCCCCCAAATCAAGAGACCCAGTACTTC
-	TRBV10-2	TRBJ2-7	-	CASSPEAYEQYF	TGCGCCAGCAGTCCCGAGGCCTACGAGCAGTACTTC
-	TRBV13	TRBJ1-2	-	CASSLGGAGAGGYTF	TGTGCCAGCAGCTTAGGCGGAGCAGGGGCGGGTGGCTACACCTTC
-	TRBV10-3	TRBJ2-3	-	CAISEVQGGTDTQYF	TGTGCCATCAGTGAAGTACAGGGAGGGACAGATACGCAGTATTTT
TRBD1	TRBV6-1	TRBJ1-6	-	CASRSGTANSPLHF	TGTGCCAGCAGATCCGGGACAGCCAATTCACCCCTCCACTTT
-	TRBV7-9	TRBJ2-1	-	CASSPNWAGSQFF	TGTGCCAGCAGCCCCAATTGGGCCGGTTCGCAGTTCTTC
TRBD1	TRBV2	TRBJ2-7	-	CASSTGGHSYEQYF	TGTGCCAGCAGCACAGGGGGACATTCCTACGAGCAGTACTTC
-	TRBV10-2	TRBJ2-7	-	CASSDFGSEQYF	TGCGCCAGCAGTGACTTTGGGAGCGAGCAGTACTTC
TRBD2	TRBV5-1	TRBJ2-1	-	CASSLSSGGGYNEQFF	TGCGCCAGCAGCTTGTCTAGCGGGGGGGGGTACAATGAGCAGTTCTTC
-	TRBV30	TRBJ2-3	-	CAWRPYGGSTDTQYF	TGTGCCTGGAGGCCGTATGGGGGGTCCACAGATACGCAGTATTTT
-	TRBV7-3	TRBJ1-2	-	CASSLGQRHGYTF	TGTGCCAGCAGCTTGGGACAACGACATGGCTACACCTTC
-	TRBV4-1	TRBJ2-7	-	CASSPITSGVEQYF	TGCGCCAGCAGCCCGATCACCTCAGGGGTCGAGCAGTACTTC
-	TRBV25-1	TRBJ1-1	-	CASRYRDGAEAFF	TGTGCCAGCAGGTACAGGGATGGGGCTGAAGCTTTCTTT
-	TRBV7-8	TRBJ1-4	-	CASSLGGSKGEKLFF	TGTGCCAGCAGCTTAGGAGGTTCCAAAGGCGAAAAACTGTTTTTT
-	TRBV30	TRBJ2-2	once	CAERGYTTGELFF	TGTGCCGAAAGGGGTTATACGACCGGGGAGCTGTTTTTT
TRBD1	TRBV4-1	TRBJ1-3	-	CASSQRGQAHTSGNTIYF	TGCGCCAGCAGCCAAAGGGGACAGGCCCATACCTCTGGAAACACCATATATTTT
TRBD1	TRBV11-3	TRBJ2-4	-	CASSPDRGREGGKNIQYF	TGTGCCAGCAGTCCGGACAGGGGGCGAGAGGGGGGAAAAAACATTCAGTACTTC
TRBD1	TRBV11-2	TRBJ1-6	few	CASSRKVGGQRVNSPLHF	TGTGCCAGCAGCAGGAAAGTCGGGGGACAGAGGGTTAATTCACCCCTCCACTTT
TRBD1	TRBV7-9	TRBJ1-1	-	CASSLPTGGAPDTEAFF	TGTGCCAGCAGTTTACCGACAGGGGGCGCCCCCGACACTGAAGCTTTCTTT
-	TRBV6-5	TRBJ1-1	once	CASSYSDSQNTEAFF	TGTGCCAGCAGTTACTCGGACAGTCAGAACACTGAAGCTTTCTTT
-	TRBV19	TRBJ1-6	-	CASSHREARSPLHF	TGTGCCAGTAGTCACCGGGAGGCACGGTCACCCCTCCACTTT
TRBD1	TRBV5-6	TRBJ1-4	-	CASSKDRGPDNEKLFF	TGTGCCAGCAGCAAGGACAGGGGGCCCGATAATGAAAAACTGTTTTTT
-	TRBV10-3	TRBJ2-7	-	CAISDYRGGDEQYF	TGTGCCATCAGTGACTACCGAGGGGGTGACGAGCAGTACTTC
-	TRBV2	TRBJ2-5	-	CASSVRTEETQYF	TGTGCCAGCAGTGTAAGGACAGAAGAGACCCAGTACTTC
-	TRBV11-2	TRBJ2-2	-	CASSLGYRAYTGELFF	TGTGCCAGCAGCTTAGGGTACAGGGCCTACACCGGGGAGCTGTTTTTT
TRBD2	TRBV5-6	TRBJ2-1	few	CASSRRLAGNYNEQFF	TGTGCCAGCAGTCGAAGACTAGCGGGGAATTACAATGAGCAGTTCTTC
TRBD2	TRBV11-3	TRBJ2-5	few	CASSLAVAGVQETQYF	TGTGCCAGCAGCTTAGCGGTAGCGGGGGTCCAAGAGACCCAGTACTTC
-	TRBV18	TRBJ1-2	-	CASSPASVGGADYGYTF	TGTGCCAGCTCACCAGCTTCCGTTGGGGGGGCTGACTATGGCTACACCTTC
TRBD1	TRBV7-9	TRBJ1-3	-	CASSYPGGGGNTIYF	TGTGCCAGCAGCTATCCAGGGGGCGGTGGAAACACCATATATTTT
TRBD2	TRBV6-6	TRBJ2-3	-	CAISGGADTQYF	TGTGCCATAAGCGGGGGGGCAGATACGCAGTATTTT
TRBD1	TRBV12-5	TRBJ2-7	-	CASGLGPQGQDHYEQYF	TGTGCTAGTGGTTTGGGACCCCAGGGACAGGATCACTACGAGCAGTACTTC
-	TRBV11-2	TRBJ2-2	-	CASSLGPGELFF	TGTGCCAGCAGCTTAGGGCCCGGGGAGCTGTTTTTT
-	TRBV6-1	TRBJ1-5	-	CASSDRRSNQPQHF	TGTGCCAGCAGTGATCGTCGGAGCAATCAGCCCCAGCATTTT